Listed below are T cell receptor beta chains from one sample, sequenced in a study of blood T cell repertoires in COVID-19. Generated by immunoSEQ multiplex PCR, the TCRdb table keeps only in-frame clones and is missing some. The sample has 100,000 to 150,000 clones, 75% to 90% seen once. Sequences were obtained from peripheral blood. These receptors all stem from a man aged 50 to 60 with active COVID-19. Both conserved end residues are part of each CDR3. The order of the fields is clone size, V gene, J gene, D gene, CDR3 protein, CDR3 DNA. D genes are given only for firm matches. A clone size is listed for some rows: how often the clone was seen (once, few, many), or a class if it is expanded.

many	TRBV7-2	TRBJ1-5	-	CASSARRGDGPQPQHF	TGTGCCAGCAGCGCGCGCCGGGGGGACGGACCCCAGCCCCAGCATTTT
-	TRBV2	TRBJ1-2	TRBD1	CASRADRGRVGYGYTF	TGTGCCAGCAGAGCGGACAGGGGCCGCGTTGGGTATGGCTACACCTTC
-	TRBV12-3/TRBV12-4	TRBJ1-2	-	CASSSLLYGYTF	TGTGCCAGCAGTTCGCTACTCTATGGCTACACCTTC
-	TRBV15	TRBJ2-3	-	CATNDGRGGTQYF	TGTGCCACCAACGACGGTCGAGGGGGTACGCAGTATTTT
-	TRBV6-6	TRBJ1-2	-	CASSSSEGLGYTF	TGTGCCAGCAGTTCCTCTGAGGGACTAGGCTACACCTTC
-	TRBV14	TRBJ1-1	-	CASSQATPGAFF	TGTGCCAGCAGCCAAGCGACCCCCGGGGCTTTCTTT
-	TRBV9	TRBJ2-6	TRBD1	CASSVAPGGISGANVLTF	TGTGCCAGCAGCGTAGCTCCAGGGGGCATATCTGGGGCCAACGTCCTGACTTTC
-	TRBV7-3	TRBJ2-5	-	CASSFEGQGTQYF	TGTGCCAGCAGCTTTGAAGGGCAGGGGACCCAGTACTTC
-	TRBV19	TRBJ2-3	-	CASSMGGGTDTQYF	TGTGCCAGTAGTATGGGCGGGGGCACAGATACGCAGTATTTT
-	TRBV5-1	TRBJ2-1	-	CASSLEGRGNEQFF	TGCGCCAGCAGCTTAGAGGGGCGGGGCAATGAGCAGTTCTTC
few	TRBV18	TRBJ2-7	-	CASSIQGGEWDEQYF	TGTGCCAGCTCCATCCAAGGTGGGGAGTGGGACGAGCAGTACTTC
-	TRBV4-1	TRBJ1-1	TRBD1	CASSLRGSGGERTEAFF	TGCGCCAGCAGCCTCAGGGGATCAGGGGGCGAGAGAACTGAAGCTTTCTTT
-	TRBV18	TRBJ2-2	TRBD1	CASCDRGGTGELFF	TGTGCCAGCTGTGACAGGGGAGGCACCGGGGAGCTGTTTTTT
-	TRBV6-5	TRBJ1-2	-	CASSLTAPGYGYTF	TGTGCCAGCAGCTTGACTGCCCCGGGCTATGGCTACACCTTC
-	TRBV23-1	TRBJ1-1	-	CASSPPARLNTEAFF	TGCGCCAGCAGTCCCCCGGCGAGGTTGAACACTGAAGCTTTCTTT
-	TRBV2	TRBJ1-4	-	CASSEAPGATNEKLFF	TGTGCCAGCAGTGAAGCGCCGGGGGCAACTAATGAAAAACTGTTTTTT
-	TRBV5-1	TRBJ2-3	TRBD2	CASSASSSGSTDTQYF	TGCGCCAGCAGCGCGTCGTCTAGCGGAAGCACAGATACGCAGTATTTT
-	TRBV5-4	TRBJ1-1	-	CASSPGQTNMNTEAFF	TGTGCCAGCAGCCCTGGACAGACCAACATGAACACTGAAGCTTTCTTT
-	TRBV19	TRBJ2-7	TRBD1	CASSLTPGQGHEQYF	TGTGCCAGTAGTCTCACGCCGGGACAGGGCCACGAGCAGTACTTC
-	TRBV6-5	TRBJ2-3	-	CASRDSGSDTQYF	TGTGCCAGCAGGGACAGCGGATCAGATACGCAGTATTTT
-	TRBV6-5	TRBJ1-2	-	CATRMTINYGYTF	TGTGCCACCCGAATGACAATTAACTATGGCTACACCTTC
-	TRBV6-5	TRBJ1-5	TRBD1	CASRKGQVNNQPQHF	TGTGCCAGCAGAAAGGGACAGGTGAACAATCAGCCCCAGCATTTT
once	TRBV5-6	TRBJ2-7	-	CASSGRQGTSYEQYF	TGTGCCAGCAGCGGGAGGCAGGGCACCTCCTACGAGCAGTACTTC
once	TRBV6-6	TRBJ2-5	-	CASTTTGDGTQYF	TGTGCCAGCACCACCACGGGAGATGGGACCCAGTACTTC
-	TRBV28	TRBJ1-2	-	CASSDPFGQGRGYTF	-
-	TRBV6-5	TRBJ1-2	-	CASSPGWGGYGYTF	TGTGCCAGCAGCCCCGGTTGGGGCGGCTATGGCTACACCTTC
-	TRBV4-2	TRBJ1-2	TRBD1	CASSQEWTGAFGYTF	TGTGCCAGCAGCCAAGAATGGACAGGGGCCTTCGGCTACACCTTC
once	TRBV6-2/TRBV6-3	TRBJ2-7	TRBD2	CASSRSIAGGQTIYEQYF	TGTGCCAGCAGCCGATCCATAGCGGGGGGGCAGACCATCTACGAGCAGTACTTC
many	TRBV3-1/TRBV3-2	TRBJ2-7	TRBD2	CASSQGRMARGGHEQYF	TGTGCCAGCAGCCAGGGCCGAATGGCGCGGGGGGGCCACGAGCAGTACTTC
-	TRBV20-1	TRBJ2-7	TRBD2	CSASGFGLAGGPGEQYF	TGCAGTGCTAGTGGTTTCGGTTTAGCGGGGGGGCCCGGCGAGCAGTACTTC
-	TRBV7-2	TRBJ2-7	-	CASSFQGQGYYEQYF	TGTGCCAGCAGCTTTCAGGGGCAGGGGTACTACGAGCAGTACTTC
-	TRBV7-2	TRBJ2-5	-	CASSALWEETQYF	TGTGCCAGCAGCGCCCTTTGGGAGGAGACCCAGTACTTC
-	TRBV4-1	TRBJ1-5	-	CASSQGPVNQPQHF	TGCGCCAGCAGCCAAGGCCCGGTCAATCAGCCCCAGCATTTT
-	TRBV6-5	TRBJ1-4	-	CASSYTGPPNEKLFF	TGTGCCAGCAGTTACACAGGTCCACCTAATGAAAAACTGTTTTTT
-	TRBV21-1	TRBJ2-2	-	CASSQRQALTGELFF	TGTGCCAGCAGCCAACGCCAGGCACTCACCGGGGAGCTGTTTTTT
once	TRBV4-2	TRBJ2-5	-	CASSQEGGETQYF	TGTGCCAGCAGCCAGGAAGGCGGGGAGACCCAGTACTTC
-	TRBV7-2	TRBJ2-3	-	CASSLAARSTDTQYF	TGTGCCAGCAGCTTAGCCGCTAGAAGCACAGATACGCAGTATTTT
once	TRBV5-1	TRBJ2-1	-	CASSLEVAVSSYNEQFF	TGCGCCAGCAGCTTGGAGGTTGCGGTTAGCTCCTACAATGAGCAGTTCTTC
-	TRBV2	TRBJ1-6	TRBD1	CASSYGTVNSPLHF	TGTGCCAGCAGCTACGGGACAGTTAATTCACCCCTCCACTTT
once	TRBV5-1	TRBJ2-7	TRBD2	CASSFGSAGGRLPEQYF	TGCGCCAGCAGCTTCGGTAGCGCGGGGGGCCGCCTACCCGAGCAGTACTTC